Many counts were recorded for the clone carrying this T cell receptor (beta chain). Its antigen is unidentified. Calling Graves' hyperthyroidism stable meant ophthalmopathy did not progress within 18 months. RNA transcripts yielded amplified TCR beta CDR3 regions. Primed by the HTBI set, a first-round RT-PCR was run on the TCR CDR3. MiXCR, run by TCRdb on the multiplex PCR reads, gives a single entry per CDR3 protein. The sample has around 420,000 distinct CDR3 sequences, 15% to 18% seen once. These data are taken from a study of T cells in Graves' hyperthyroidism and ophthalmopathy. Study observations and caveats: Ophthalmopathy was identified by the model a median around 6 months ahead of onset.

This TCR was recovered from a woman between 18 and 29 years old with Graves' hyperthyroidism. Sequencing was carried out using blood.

The CDR3 DNA follows: TGTGCCAGCAGCCAACGCTCGACAGGGGTCGAGCAGTACTTC. This gives the protein CASSQRSTGVEQYF. The chain recombines TRBV3-1 with TRBJ2-7; 8 nucleotides agree with TRBD1. V lost 2 bases and J lost 6; bases outside the gene matches: 6. The CDR3 totals 14 residues. Germline CDR1 and CDR2: LGHDT and YNNKEL (reference sequence).